The 14 T cell receptor beta chains reported below all come from one sample, sequenced in a study of cytomegalovirus exposure and HLA in healthy donors. The primer mix had 60 Vbeta and 13 Jbeta primers. Here immunoSEQ multiplex PCR was the method, and the copy in TCRdb shows in-frame clones only, minus some. Among about 160,000 clones listed, around four fifths were seen once. Sequencing was performed on PBMCs. These receptors were obtained from a woman in her 30s in good health and CMV-seronegative.

The rearrangement joins TRBV2 to TRBJ2-2; D not resolved. This CDR3 contains 13 residues. Per the germline V gene, CDR1 is SNHLY and CDR2 is FYNNEI. The V gene lost 5 bases and the J gene lost 5 bases, with 9 bases spanning the gap. The CDR3 DNA reads as TGTGCCAGCAGTCCTACTGCGACCGGGGAGCTGTTTTTT. This translates into CASSPTATGELFF.

This chain links TRBV25-1 with TRBJ1-1, with 7 bases identical to TRBD1. From germline, CDR1 is MGHDK and CDR2 SYGVNS. V gave up 6 bases and J gave up 1 base; unmatched junction bases: 11. This CDR3 is built from 16 residues. The CDR3 spells CASRRGRRGPNTEAFF. The CDR3, as DNA: TGTGCCAGCAGACGAGGACGAAGGGGGCCGAACACTGAAGCTTTCTTT.

As concerns this clone: Other DNA sequences from this sample encode an identical CDR3 as well. The chain is built from TRBV20-1 and TRBJ1-1; no reliable D call. Per the germline V gene, CDR1 is DFQATT and CDR2 is SNEGSKA (reference sequence). CDR3 length: 11 residues. Trimming stripped 3 bases from V and 3 bases from J, with 5 bases between. In DNA form, the CDR3 reads TGCAGTGCTAGGAGGGACACTGAAGCTTTCTTT. Translating gives CSARRDTEAFF.

This clone has just one count. The genes are TRBV11-3 and TRBJ1-2, with D possibly matching TRBD1 (5 bases). This CDR3 has 15 residues. V dropped 1 base and J dropped 6 bases, with 15 bases sitting between them. CDR1 SGHNT and CDR2 YENEEA come from the germline V gene. The CDR3 sequence is CASSLGSPGPHGYTF. In DNA form, the CDR3 reads TGTGCCAGCAGCTTAGGATCCCCAGGGCCTCATGGCTACACCTTC.

This chain links TRBV2 with TRBJ2-7, with 9 nucleotides matching TRBD1. The CDR3 spans 14 residues. Germline V lookup: CDR1 SNHLY, CDR2 FYNNEI. V shed 6 bases and J 4 bases; nucleotides not matched to a gene: 7. This chain's CDR3 is CASRVDRGGYEQYF. The CDR3 DNA reads as TGTGCCAGCAGGGTCGACAGGGGGGGGTACGAGCAGTACTTC.

The CDR3 DNA reads TGTGCCTGGAGGGGAGGGGTGAACACTGAAGCTTTCTTT. It is translated as CAWRGGVNTEAFF. The V gene is TRBV30, the J gene TRBJ1-1, with D possibly TRBD1 on 5 matching bases. The ends were cut back, 3 bases at V and 0 bases at J, with 8 bases in the middle. This CDR3 has 13 amino acids. Looked up from germline, CDR1 is GTSNPN and CDR2 is SVGIG (reference sequence).

This chain joins TRBV2 and TRBJ2-7; 10 bases map to TRBD1. Germline lookup yields CDR1 SNHLY and CDR2 FYNNEI. This CDR3 spans 13 amino acids. The J segment lost 5 bases and the V segment lost 9 bases, leaving 7 bases of the junction unmatched. CDR3 DNA sequence: TGTGCCAGAAAGATCGGACAGGGGGACGAGCAGTACTTC. Residues: CARKIGQGDEQYF.

V is TRBV7-9 and J is TRBJ2-7, with TRBD2 matching 14 bases. J was trimmed by 4 bases and V by 4 bases; bases with no gene match: 15. Per germline, CDR1 SEHNR and CDR2 FQNEAQ (reference sequence). There are 19 residues in the CDR3. CDR3 bases: TGTGCCAGCAGCTCCAATCGACTAGCGGGGGGGCGGAGGGCTTACGAGCAGTACTTC. As protein: CASSSNRLAGGRRAYEQYF.

The rearrangement joins TRBV19 to TRBJ1-2; 7 bases are a match to TRBD1. Trimming removed 4 bases from V and 7 bases from J; junction bases left unmatched: 9. CDR1 and CDR2 from the germline V gene are LNHDA and SQIVND (reference sequence). This CDR3 has 14 residues. The CDR3 spells CASSTRDREGGYTF. The DNA for the CDR3 is TGTGCCAGTAGTACCCGGGACAGAGAGGGTGGCTACACCTTC.

The chain employs TRBV7-3 and TRBJ2-7; D may be TRBD2 (6 bases). V was shortened by 11 bases and J by 2 bases, with 13 bases between the two germline ends. The CDR3 extends over 12 amino acids. Germline assignment: CDR1 SGHTA and CDR2 FQGTGA. The CDR3 DNA reads as TGTGCCGCTCGGGACTCCACCTACGAGCAGTACTTC. Its translation is CAARDSTYEQYF.

The genes are TRBV7-8 and TRBJ2-7; 8 bases fit TRBD1. The CDR3 length is 13 residues. V was clipped by 8 bases and J by 6 bases; unmatched bases: 9. Germline V CDR1 and CDR2: SGHVS, FQNEAQ. CDR3 sequence (DNA): TGTGCCAGCTCTCTTGACAGGGGAGGCGAGCAGTACTTC. Translated, it gives CASSLDRGGEQYF.

The chain links TRBV7-9 to TRBJ2-7; possibly TRBD2 for D (6 bases). Trimming pared 3 bases from V and 1 base from J, leaving 25 bases between. Germline V CDR1 and CDR2: SEHNR, FQNEAQ (reference sequence). The CDR3 loop spans 19 amino acids. CDR3 amino acids: CASSFTRAWPGLGSYEQYF. The CDR3 nucleotides read TGTGCCAGCAGCTTTACCCGAGCCTGGCCGGGACTGGGATCCTACGAGCAGTACTTC.

Of note for this clone: This sample also contains other DNA sequences that code for the same CDR3. This sequence joins TRBV7-9 and TRBJ2-2; TRBD1 matches at 9 bases. V shed 10 bases and J 7 bases; nucleotides not matched to a gene: 16. Looked up from germline, CDR1 is SEHNR and CDR2 is FQNEAQ (reference sequence). The CDR3 loop spans 16 amino acids. CDR3 loop: CAIPFPDRGKIGELFF. CDR3 DNA: TGTGCCATTCCATTTCCTGACAGGGGGAAAATCGGGGAGCTGTTTTTT.

The chain links TRBV10-3 to TRBJ2-3; 7 bases are a match to TRBD2. The CDR3 runs 18 residues. V was clipped by 1 base and J by 0 bases; unmatched bases: 10. CDR1 and CDR2 from the germline V gene are ENHRY and SYGVKD. CDR3 protein: CAISEFRGSNPSTDTQYF. The CDR3 DNA sequence: TGTGCCATCAGTGAGTTCCGCGGGAGTAACCCCAGCACAGATACGCAGTATTTT.